The 24 T cell receptor beta chains reported below all come from one sample, sequenced in a study of blood T cell repertoires in COVID-19. The data were produced by immunoSEQ multiplex PCR, yet TCRdb's version contains in-frame clones alone and is incomplete. The repertoire consists of roughly 160,000 clones, with approximately 80% occurring once and the leading ten covering 13%. Material: PBMCs or T cells enriched from blood (not recorded which). Receptors were obtained from a woman aged 55-69 years who had recovered from COVID-19.

V gene TRBV28 combines with J gene TRBJ1-6; TRBD1 matches 7 bases. This CDR3 spans 14 amino acids. With 6 bases clipped from V and 8 bases from J, the junction kept 7 bases outside the gene matches. Germline values: CDR1 MDHEN, CDR2 SYDVKM. The chain's CDR3 is CASRRQGWDSPLHF. CDR3 nucleotide sequence: TGTGCCAGCAGAAGACAGGGTTGGGATTCACCCCTCCACTTT.

The chain has TRBV15 and TRBJ1-1; the D is unclear. Per germline, CDR1 LNHNV and CDR2 YYDKDF (reference sequence). The CDR3 covers 12 residues. V lost 0 bases and J 7 bases, leaving 6 bases between the germline ends. Here the CDR3 reads CATSRDVDEAFF. The DNA of the CDR3 is TGTGCCACCAGCAGAGATGTAGATGAAGCTTTCTTT.

Points on this clone: Other DNA sequences of this sample code for an identical CDR3. The chain is built from TRBV3-1 (or the pseudogene TRBV3-2) and TRBJ2-1; weak D call: TRBD2 (6 bases). Germline loops: CDR1 LGHDT, CDR2 YNNKEL (reference sequence). The CDR3 has 13 residues. V lost 4 bases, J lost 6 bases, and 10 bases lay in between. Here the CDR3 DNA reads TGTGCCAGCAGCCTCCTCGGGGGCAATGAGCAGTTCTTC. As protein: CASSLLGGNEQFF.

As regards this clone: Other DNA sequences from this sample encode an identical CDR3 as well. The chain employs TRBV27 and TRBJ2-2, with TRBD2 identical over 7 bases. Trimming at V came to 3 bases and at J to 4 bases, leaving 8 bases not matched to a gene. The CDR3 is made up of 16 amino acids. Germline V lookup: CDR1 MNHEY, CDR2 SMNVEV (reference sequence). CDR3 in DNA: TGTGCCAGCAGTTTGTTCGGGACGGGGGGCACCGGGGAGCTGTTTTTT. It is translated as CASSLFGTGGTGELFF.

This clone was recorded only once. V and J are TRBV2 and TRBJ1-1, with 12 bases lining up with TRBD1. The CDR3 runs 14 residues. Germline CDR1 and CDR2: SNHLY and FYNNEI. V shed 5 bases and J 4 bases; nucleotides not matched to a gene: 2. CDR3 sequence (DNA): TGTGCCAGCAGTTGGGACAGGGGGCTCACTGAAGCTTTCTTT. Residues: CASSWDRGLTEAFF.

This chain uses TRBV28 with TRBJ2-3; 10 bases match TRBD2. The trim removed 5 bases at V and 4 bases at J, leaving 6 bases unmatched. Germline CDR1 reads MDHEN; CDR2 reads SYDVKM. The length of the CDR3 is 15 residues. CDR3 DNA: TGTGCCAGCAGTGAAATAGCGGGAGGCGCAGATACGCAGTATTTT. Translation gives CASSEIAGGADTQYF. Combining the CDR3 with reference TRBV28 and TRBJ2-3 gives the whole variable domain DVKVTQSSRYLVKRTGEKVFLECVQDMDHENMFWYRQDPGLGLRLIYFSYDVKMKEKGDIPEGYSVSREKKERFSLILESASTNQTSMYLCASSEIAGGADTQYFGPGTRLTVL.

The chain uses TRBV14 and TRBJ1-4; 8 bases match TRBD1. The junction had 6 bases not matched to a gene; V was cut back by 4 bases and J by 8 bases. This CDR3 comprises 14 residues. Germline lookup yields CDR1 SGHDN and CDR2 FVKESK. The CDR3 nucleotides read TGTGCCAGCAGCCGAAGACAGGGGAGGGAAAAACTGTTTTTT. Amino acids: CASSRRQGREKLFF.

The chain employs TRBV5-1 and TRBJ2-1; 11 bases line up with TRBD2. CDR1 and CDR2 from the germline V gene are SGHRS and YFSETQ. V lost 6 bases to trimming and J lost 2 bases; unmatched junction nucleotides: 10. The CDR3 runs 17 residues. CDR3 sequence: CASKDAASGRTYNEQFF. Here the CDR3 DNA reads TGCGCCAGCAAAGATGCGGCTAGCGGGAGGACCTACAATGAGCAGTTCTTC.

V and J are TRBV28 and TRBJ1-6; the D is unclear. V lost 6 bases to trimming and J lost 7 bases, with 10 bases between them. CDR1 is MDHEN and CDR2 is SYDVKM in the germline V gene. This CDR3 is built from 13 residues. CDR3 sequence (DNA): TGTGCCAGCAGAGTTATCCGGAATTCACCCCTCCACTTT. This translates into CASRVIRNSPLHF.

The rearrangement uses TRBV11-2 and TRBJ1-2; D ambiguous. This CDR3 spans 11 amino acids. Germline CDR1 reads SGHAT; CDR2 reads FQNNGV. V was shortened by 5 bases and J by 14 bases, with 15 bases between the two germline ends. The DNA for the CDR3 is TGTGCCAGCAGCCCTTATAGCGGGCTTACCTTC. It encodes CASSPYSGLTF.

V and J are TRBV10-3 and TRBJ1-2, with D maybe TRBD1 (5 bases). Between the trimmed V and J ends, which lost 0 bases and 13 bases, there was a span of 12 bases. The CDR3 has 12 amino acids. Germline V lookup: CDR1 ENHRY, CDR2 SYGVKD. Here the CDR3 reads CAISESGGESTF. DNA for the CDR3: TGTGCCATCAGTGAGTCAGGAGGGGAAAGCACCTTC.

The chain joins TRBV11-2 to TRBJ2-3; 12 bases agree with TRBD2. Looked up from germline, CDR1 is SGHAT and CDR2 is FQNNGV. V gave up 5 bases and J gave up 2 bases; unmatched junction bases: 11. This CDR3 has 18 residues. CDR3 nucleotides: TGTGCCAGCAGCGAGCGGACTAGCGGGACTCTCGACACAGATACGCAGTATTTT. It encodes CASSERTSGTLDTDTQYF.

The rearrangement uses TRBV27 and TRBJ2-6; possible D gene TRBD1, 6 bases. V lost 2 bases, J lost 4 bases, and 9 bases lay in between. The germline V gene has CDR1 MNHEY and CDR2 SMNVEV (reference sequence). CDR3 length equals 15 residues. The CDR3 reads CASSLQGYGANVLTF. The CDR3 DNA sequence: TGTGCCAGCAGTTTACAGGGGTACGGGGCCAACGTCCTGACTTTC.

This chain connects TRBV29-1 to TRBJ2-2, with D perhaps matching TRBD1 (7 bases). CDR1 is SQVTM, CDR2 ANQGSEA, per germline. Trimming cost V 4 bases and J 4 bases, with 19 bases left between them. CDR3 length: 16 residues. DNA of the CDR3: TGCAGCGTTGTCGGCCAGGGGGGTCGCGGCACCGGGGAGCTGTTTTTT. This codes for CSVVGQGGRGTGELFF.

The genes are TRBV2 and TRBJ2-7; tentative D call: TRBD1 (6 bases). V dropped 2 bases and J dropped 4 bases, with 12 bases sitting between them. From germline, CDR1 is SNHLY and CDR2 FYNNEI. This CDR3 has 14 residues. The CDR3 region has the DNA TGTGCCAGCAGTGAAAGGGGACATAGGTACGAGCAGTACTTC. This translates into CASSERGHRYEQYF. Drawing the rest from reference TRBV2 and TRBJ2-7, the complete variable domain is EPEVTQTPSHQVTQMGQEVILRCVPISNHLYFYWYRQILGQKVEFLVSFYNNEISEKSEIFDDQFSVERPDGSNFTLKIRSTKLEDSAMYFCASSERGHRYEQYFGPGTRLTVT.

The rearrangement links TRBV7-8 to TRBJ2-7; 8 nucleotides match TRBD1. V shed 5 bases, J shed 4 bases, and the junction held 13 bases outside the gene matches. Germline lookup yields CDR1 SGHVS and CDR2 FQNEAQ. The length of the CDR3 is 16 residues. The CDR3 DNA reads as TGTGCCAGCAGCGTTACAGGGGGTCCAATAGCGTACGAGCAGTACTTC. This translates into CASSVTGGPIAYEQYF. The full variable domain, its missing parts supplied by reference TRBV7-8 and TRBJ2-7, is GAGVSQSPRYKVAKRGQDVALRCDPISGHVSLFWYQQALGQGPEFLTYFQNEAQLDKSGLPSDRFFAERPEGSVSTLKIQRTQQEDSAVYLCASSVTGGPIAYEQYFGPGTRLTVT.

The chain carries TRBV2 and TRBJ2-7; TRBD2 agrees at 7 bases. The CDR3 spans 14 residues. The junction had 9 bases not matched to a gene; V was cut back by 0 bases and J by 10 bases. CDR1 is SNHLY and CDR2 is FYNNEI in the germline V gene. As DNA, the CDR3 is TGTGCCAGCAGTGAAGCTTTTGGCAGGGAGGGTCAGTACTTC. Amino acid sequence: CASSEAFGREGQYF. The full variable domain, with the rest looked up from reference TRBV2 and TRBJ2-7, is EPEVTQTPSHQVTQMGQEVILRCVPISNHLYFYWYRQILGQKVEFLVSFYNNEISEKSEIFDDQFSVERPDGSNFTLKIRSTKLEDSAMYFCASSEAFGREGQYFGPGTRLTVT.

In its sample, this clone was seen a few times. The genes are TRBV29-1 and TRBJ2-3; 9 bases are shared with TRBD2. This CDR3 region has 14 residues. Losses at the gene ends were 5 bases for V and 2 bases for J; bases not matched to a gene: 5. Germline V gene lookup returns CDR1 SQVTM and CDR2 ANQGSEA. Here the CDR3 reads CSVSSGGLTDTQYF. The CDR3, as DNA: TGCAGCGTTTCCAGCGGGGGGCTCACAGATACGCAGTATTTT.

The V gene is TRBV4-2, the J gene TRBJ2-5; TRBD2 matches at 9 bases. The V and J ends lost 4 bases and 8 bases, in that order; junction bases with no gene match: 14. The germline gives CDR1 LGHNA, CDR2 YNFKEQ. This CDR3 region has 16 residues. The CDR3 protein is CASSPQNWVSGGTQYF. In DNA, the CDR3 is TGTGCCAGCAGCCCCCAAAATTGGGTTAGCGGGGGAACCCAGTACTTC.

The CDR3 DNA sequence: TGTGCCAGCAGTCGGGCGGGAGGGGGCCTTGATACGCAGTATTTT. It yields the protein CASSRAGGGLDTQYF. V is TRBV6-2 or TRBV6-3 and J is TRBJ2-3, with 9 bases identical to TRBD2. This CDR3 is 15 amino acids long. V lost 5 bases, J lost 6 bases, and 9 bases stayed unmatched. CDR1 is MNHEY and CDR2 is SVGEGT in the germline V gene.

V is TRBV9 and J is TRBJ2-7, with D maybe TRBD1 (5 bases). Deletions cut 3 bases from V and 0 bases from J, with 10 bases between. The CDR3 is 14 amino acids. The germline gives CDR1 SGDLS, CDR2 YYNGEE. The CDR3 bases are TGTGCCAGCAGCGCCGAGGACAACTCCTACGAGCAGTACTTC. As protein: CASSAEDNSYEQYF.

V usage is TRBV5-1 and J usage is TRBJ2-1, with 15 bases that match TRBD2. The V gene's germline CDR1 is SGHRS and CDR2 YFSETQ. Trimming cost V 6 bases and J 9 bases; bases outside gene matches: 1. The CDR3 totals 13 residues. The CDR3 nucleotides read TGCGCCAGCATGGGACTAGCGGGGGGTGAGCAGTTCTTC. Translated, it gives CASMGLAGGEQFF.

This clone was detected only a few times. The chain recombines TRBV5-5 with TRBJ2-2; perhaps TRBD2 as D (6 bases). The CDR3 length is 13 residues. V dropped 4 bases and J dropped 4 bases, with 8 bases sitting between them. CDR1 and CDR2 from the germline V gene are SGHKS and YYEKEE (reference sequence). Here the CDR3 DNA reads TGTGCCAGCAGCCGGGAGAGCACCGGGGAGCTGTTTTTT. Protein sequence: CASSRESTGELFF.

This sequence joins TRBV19 and TRBJ1-4; D perhaps matches TRBD1 (6 bases). Germline CDR1 is LNHDA and CDR2 is SQIVND (reference sequence). V was trimmed by 9 bases and J by 0 bases, leaving 14 bases between them. This CDR3 has 15 amino acids. The DNA for the CDR3 is TGTGCCAGCGGACAGACGGATGCAACTAATGAAAAACTGTTTTTT. Translation: CASGQTDATNEKLFF.